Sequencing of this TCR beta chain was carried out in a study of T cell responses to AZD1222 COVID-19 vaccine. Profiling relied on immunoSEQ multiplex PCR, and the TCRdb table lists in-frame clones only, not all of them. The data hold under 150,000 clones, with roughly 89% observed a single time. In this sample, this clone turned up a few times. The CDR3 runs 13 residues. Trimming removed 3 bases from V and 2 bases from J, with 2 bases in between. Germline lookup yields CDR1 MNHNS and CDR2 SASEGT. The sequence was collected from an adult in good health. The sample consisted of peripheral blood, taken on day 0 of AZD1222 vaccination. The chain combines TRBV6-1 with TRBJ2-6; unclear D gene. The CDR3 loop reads CASSDPGANVLTF. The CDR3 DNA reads TGTGCCAGCAGTGATCCTGGGGCCAACGTCCTGACTTTC.